The following is a T cell receptor (beta chain) sequence with its context. Its antigen is unknown. Then a second PCR, running roughly 7 to 11 cycles, was carried out with a sample-barcoded 5' primer and a J-beta primer mix. TCRdb reanalysed the 5' RACE reads using MiXCR and keeps one entry per CDR3 protein. The sample has around 690,000 distinct CDR3 sequences; roughly 50% are singletons. The amount of total RNA extracted per sample was at least 5.5 micrograms. The sample is drawn from a study of blood T cells in healthy people across ages. Study-wide points: TCR beta diversity correlated strongly with naive T cell percentage. When one million T cells were used, diversity estimates were thought to be underestimates. It was the long-lived donors that had more naive CD4+ cells and higher diversity than aged donors.

The receptor was derived from a man aged 55 to 70 in good health. The sample was blood.

CDR3 DNA: TGTGCCAGCAGCGTTTCGAGCGGGGGGGCTTACGGGGAGCTGTTTTTT. Protein sequence: CASSVSSGGAYGELFF. The genes are TRBV9 and TRBJ2-2, with TRBD2 identical over 10 bases. CDR1 and CDR2 from the germline V gene are SGDLS and YYNGEE. The CDR3 is 16 residues long. J gave up 7 bases and V 2 bases, and 8 bases lay outside the gene matches.